Following are 9 T cell receptor beta chains from one sample sequenced in a study of blood T cell repertoires in COVID-19. Sequencing was performed with immunoSEQ multiplex PCR; in TCRdb, only in-frame clones are kept and a portion is missing. The sample carries 200,000 to 300,000 clones, more than 75% recorded once. What was sequenced was PBMCs or T cells enriched from blood (not recorded which). The receptors stem from a woman aged 45-59 years who had recovered from COVID-19.

The rearrangement links TRBV6-5 to TRBJ1-1; perhaps TRBD1 as D (5 bases). The CDR3 runs to 15 residues. CDR1 MNHEY and CDR2 SVGAGI come from the germline V gene. V lost 2 bases to trimming and J lost 0 bases, with 10 bases between them. CDR3 region: CASSYGGAVNTEAFF. The CDR3 DNA is TGTGCCAGCAGTTACGGTGGGGCCGTGAACACTGAAGCTTTCTTT.

This clone has just one count. The J gene is TRBJ1-1, the V gene TRBV4-3; TRBD1 is a possible D gene (6 bases). Germline V gene data show CDR1 as LGHNA and CDR2 as YSLEER. Deletions cut 0 bases from V and 10 bases from J, with 18 bases between. CDR3 length: 15 amino acids. This CDR3 reads CASSQDFKGGAVAFF. CDR3 sequence (DNA): TGCGCCAGCAGCCAAGACTTCAAGGGGGGGGCTGTAGCTTTCTTT.

The V call is TRBV11-2, the J call TRBJ1-6; D is unresolved. V shed 6 bases and J shed 10 bases, with 16 bases lying between them. The CDR3 is 14 amino acids. From germline, CDR1 is SGHAT and CDR2 FQNNGV. The CDR3 spells CASRPQVPGSPLHF. The CDR3 DNA sequence: TGTGCCAGCAGACCTCAGGTCCCTGGATCACCCCTCCACTTT.

The V call is TRBV7-9, the J call TRBJ1-6; the match to TRBD1 covers 7 bases. The CDR3 contains 15 residues. V trimming: 4 bases; J trimming: 7 bases; junction bases outside the gene matches: 7. The germline V gene has CDR1 SEHNR and CDR2 FQNEAQ (reference sequence). This CDR3 is CASSSRQTGNSPLHF. The CDR3 region has the DNA TGTGCCAGCAGCTCCAGACAGACAGGGAATTCACCCCTCCACTTT.

The chain joins TRBV2 to TRBJ2-4, with 10 bases that match TRBD2. The V gene's germline CDR1 is SNHLY and CDR2 FYNNEI. The CDR3 extends over 14 amino acids. Trimming removed 7 bases from V and 5 bases from J; junction bases left unmatched: 5. The CDR3 DNA reads as TGTGCCAGCACCCTGACTAGCGGGCAAAACATTCAGTACTTC. Residues: CASTLTSGQNIQYF.

The chain has TRBV12-3 or TRBV12-4 and TRBJ2-3; D ambiguous. This CDR3 is 12 amino acids long. Trimming shortened V by 3 bases and J by 2 bases, and 3 bases separated the two germline ends. CDR3 in DNA: TGTGCCAGCAGTTTTTACACAGATACGCAGTATTTT. Translated, it gives CASSFYTDTQYF.

The rearrangement joins TRBV28 to TRBJ2-1; D may be TRBD1 (7 bases). V dropped 4 bases and J dropped 9 bases, with 28 bases sitting between them. CDR1 MDHEN and CDR2 SYDVKM come from the germline V gene. This CDR3 comprises 18 residues. CDR3 DNA: TGTGCCAGCAGTTCCTACCTACCCAGGGGGGAGCTTCGTGTTGAGCAGTTCTTC. Amino acid sequence: CASSSYLPRGELRVEQFF.

The J gene is TRBJ2-7, the V gene TRBV19; D is perhaps TRBD1 (5 bases). This CDR3 comprises 13 residues. The germline V gene has CDR1 LNHDA and CDR2 SQIVND (reference sequence). Trimming cost V 4 bases and J 6 bases, with 13 bases left between them. The CDR3 is CASSTYTQGEQYF. The CDR3 bases are TGTGCCAGTAGTACCTACACCCAGGGCGAGCAGTACTTC. The whole variable domain, remainder taken from reference TRBV19 and TRBJ2-7, is DGGITQSPKYLFRKEGQNVTLSCEQNLNHDAMYWYRQDPGQGLRLIYYSQIVNDFQKGDIAEGYSVSREKKESFPLTVTSAQKNPTAFYLCASSTYTQGEQYFGPGTRLTVT.

J is TRBJ1-5 and V is TRBV3-1 (or the pseudogene TRBV3-2); the match to TRBD1 covers 10 bases. CDR1 and CDR2 (germline): LGHDT, YNNKEL (reference sequence). The CDR3 has 15 amino acids. V shed 9 bases, J shed 6 bases, and the junction held 11 bases outside the gene matches. CDR3 nucleotide sequence: TGTGCCAGTAGGACAGGGGGGATTCAGGGTCAGCCCCAGCATTTT. Its protein product is CASRTGGIQGQPQHF.